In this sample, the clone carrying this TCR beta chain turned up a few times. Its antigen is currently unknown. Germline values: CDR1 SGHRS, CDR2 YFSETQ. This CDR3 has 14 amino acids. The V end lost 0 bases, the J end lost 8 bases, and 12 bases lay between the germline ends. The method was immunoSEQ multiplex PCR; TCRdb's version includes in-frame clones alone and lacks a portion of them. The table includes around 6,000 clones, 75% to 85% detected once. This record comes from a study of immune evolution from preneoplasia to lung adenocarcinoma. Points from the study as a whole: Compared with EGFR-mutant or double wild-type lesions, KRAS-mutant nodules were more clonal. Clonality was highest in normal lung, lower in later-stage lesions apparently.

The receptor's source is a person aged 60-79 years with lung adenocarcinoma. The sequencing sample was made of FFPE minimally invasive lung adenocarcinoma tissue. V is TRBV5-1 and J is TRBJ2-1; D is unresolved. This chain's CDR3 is CASSLGPQSDEQFF. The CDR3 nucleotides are TGCGCCAGCAGCTTGGGTCCGCAGAGCGATGAGCAGTTCTTC.